This T cell receptor (beta chain) was obtained from a study of T cell repertoires in cytomegalovirus infection. At the level of the study: Selection of CMV epitopes for the study included recently identified HLA-C-restricted and well-studied HLA-B-restricted ones.

TCRdb itself ran the reads through MiXCR, one entry per CDR3 protein. The sample has about 310,000 distinct CDR3 sequences; 20% to 25% are singletons. There are a few counts of this clonotype. What it binds is unknown. The CDR3 consists of 15 residues. V was cut by 6 bases and J by 0 bases, with 12 bases left in between. Germline CDR1 is MNHEY and CDR2 is SVGEGT. General study points: Predominance within the ex vivo response was attributable to HLA-C-restricted CMV-specific TCR beta clonotypes.

J is TRBJ2-1 and V is TRBV6-2 or TRBV6-3, with no clear D. Sequencing was performed on cultured PBMCs, taken from culture after CMV antigen stimulation. The receptor was derived from a human donor in good health (CMV status not recorded). Some clones in this sample may be carry-over from other donors' samples. The CDR3 nucleotides read TGTGCCAGCAGCTCCCGACGTAGCTCCTACAATGAGCAGTTCTTC. Translating gives CASSSRRSSYNEQFF.